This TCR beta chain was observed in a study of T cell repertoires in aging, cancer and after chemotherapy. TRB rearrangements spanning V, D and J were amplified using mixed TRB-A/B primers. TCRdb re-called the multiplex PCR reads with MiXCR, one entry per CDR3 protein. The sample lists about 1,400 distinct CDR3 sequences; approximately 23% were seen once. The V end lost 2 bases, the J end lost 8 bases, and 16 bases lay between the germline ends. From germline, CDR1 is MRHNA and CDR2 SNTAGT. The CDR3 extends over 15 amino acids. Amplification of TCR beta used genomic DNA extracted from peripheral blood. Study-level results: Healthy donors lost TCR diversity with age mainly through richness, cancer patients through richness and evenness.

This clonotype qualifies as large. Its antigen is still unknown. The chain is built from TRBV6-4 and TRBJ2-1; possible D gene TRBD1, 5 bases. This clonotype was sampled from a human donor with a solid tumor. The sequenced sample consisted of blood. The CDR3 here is CASSDRDSTSDEQFF. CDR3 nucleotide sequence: TGTGCCAGCAGTGACCGCGACAGTACGTCCGATGAGCAGTTCTTC.